Listed below are T cell receptor beta chains from one sample, sequenced in a study of naive and memory T cell subsets. In TCRdb, the UMI-ligation and nested PCR reads were re-called with MiXCR into one record per CDR3 protein. This table has 150,000 or so distinct CDR3 sequences, 22% appearing once. The specimen sequenced was naive CD4+ T cells from blood. These receptors were obtained from a human donor in good health. Each CDR3 is given with its conserved first and last residue. A D gene is named only where the DNA matches it firmly. Some rows have no size entry. The others give once, few or many, or a class for an expanded clone.

abundance: NA
j_gene: TRBJ2-5
d_gene: NA
v_gene: TRBV28
len: 11
CDR3nt: TGTGCCAGCTCTGGTCGGGAGACCCAGTACTTC
CDR3aa: CASSGRETQYF

abundance: few
j_gene: TRBJ1-1
d_gene: NA
v_gene: TRBV7-2
len: 13
CDR3nt: TGTGCCAGCAGCTTAGATCGGGGGCGTGAAGCTTTCTTT
CDR3aa: CASSLDRGREAFF

abundance: NA
j_gene: TRBJ2-7
d_gene: NA
v_gene: TRBV11-1
len: 14
CDR3nt: TGTGCCAGCAGCTTAGGTCGGGGCATCTTCGAGCAGTACTTC
CDR3aa: CASSLGRGIFEQYF

abundance: few
j_gene: TRBJ1-1
d_gene: TRBD1
v_gene: TRBV29-1
len: 13
CDR3nt: TGCAGCGTTGGAGGACAGGGACTGGGTGAAGCTTTCTTT
CDR3aa: CSVGGQGLGEAFF

abundance: few
j_gene: TRBJ2-4
d_gene: NA
v_gene: TRBV27
len: 12
CDR3nt: TGTGCCAGCAGCCCCCAGGGCGCCATTCAGTACTTC
CDR3aa: CASSPQGAIQYF

abundance: NA
j_gene: TRBJ1-4
d_gene: NA
v_gene: TRBV11-1
len: 13
CDR3nt: TGTGCCAGCAGCTCCTCGGTCGGTGAAAAACTGTTTTTT
CDR3aa: CASSSSVGEKLFF

abundance: NA
j_gene: TRBJ2-7
d_gene: NA
v_gene: TRBV6-5
len: 13
CDR3nt: TGTGCCAGCAGCCCAGGGGTCGGCTACGAGCAGTACTTC
CDR3aa: CASSPGVGYEQYF

abundance: few
j_gene: TRBJ2-1
d_gene: NA
v_gene: TRBV7-3
len: 15
CDR3nt: TGTGCCAGCAGCTTAACGGCAGCGGGCCGGGCCATGCAGTTCTTC
CDR3aa: CASSLTAAGRAMQFF

abundance: many
j_gene: TRBJ2-7
d_gene: TRBD1
v_gene: TRBV10-3
len: 14
CDR3nt: TGTGCCATCAGGAAGGACAGGGGATCCTACGAGCAGTACTTC
CDR3aa: CAIRKDRGSYEQYF

abundance: NA
j_gene: TRBJ2-1
d_gene: NA
v_gene: TRBV3-1
len: 15
CDR3nt: TGTGCCAGCAGCCTTACAGGGATGTCCTACAATGAGCAGTTCTTC
CDR3aa: CASSLTGMSYNEQFF

abundance: NA
j_gene: TRBJ2-2
d_gene: NA
v_gene: TRBV3-1
len: 15
CDR3nt: TGTGCCAGCAGCCCTCAGGGGCTGGGGACCGGGGAGCTGTTTTTT
CDR3aa: CASSPQGLGTGELFF

abundance: NA
j_gene: TRBJ2-3
d_gene: TRBD2
v_gene: TRBV7-2
len: 16
CDR3nt: TGTGCCAGCAGCTTTAGCGGGAGGGCCCTCACAGATACGCAGTATTTT
CDR3aa: CASSFSGRALTDTQYF

abundance: NA
j_gene: TRBJ2-3
d_gene: TRBD1
v_gene: TRBV28
len: 15
CDR3nt: TGTGCCAGCAGTTCATGGACAGGGGGTCCAGATACGCAGTATTTT
CDR3aa: CASSSWTGGPDTQYF

abundance: NA
j_gene: TRBJ1-1
d_gene: TRBD1
v_gene: TRBV4-3
len: 15
CDR3nt: TGCGCCAGCAGCCAAGTGTTAGGGGGCCACACTGAAGCTTTCTTT
CDR3aa: CASSQVLGGHTEAFF

abundance: few
j_gene: TRBJ2-7
d_gene: TRBD2
v_gene: TRBV5-4
len: 14
CDR3nt: TGTGCCAGCAGCTTTACTAGCGGGGTTTACGAGCAGTACTTC
CDR3aa: CASSFTSGVYEQYF

abundance: few
j_gene: TRBJ2-7
d_gene: NA
v_gene: TRBV10-3
len: 13
CDR3nt: TGTGCCATCAGTATCACAGGGTTTCACGAGCAGTACTTC
CDR3aa: CAISITGFHEQYF

abundance: NA
j_gene: TRBJ2-2
d_gene: TRBD1
v_gene: TRBV6-5
len: 17
CDR3nt: TGTGCCAGCAGTTACTCAAACAGGGGGTTGGTCACCGGGGAGCTGTTTTTT
CDR3aa: CASSYSNRGLVTGELFF

abundance: few
j_gene: TRBJ1-5
d_gene: NA
v_gene: TRBV5-1
len: 15
CDR3nt: TGCGCCAGCAGCCCCGAGGCAGGGCAGACTCAGCCCCAGCATTTT
CDR3aa: CASSPEAGQTQPQHF

abundance: NA
j_gene: TRBJ2-3
d_gene: NA
v_gene: TRBV7-2
len: 16
CDR3nt: TGTGCCAGCAGAGGGGACGCAGGAGGAAGCACAGATACGCAGTATTTT
CDR3aa: CASRGDAGGSTDTQYF

abundance: many
j_gene: TRBJ2-1
d_gene: TRBD2
v_gene: TRBV3-1
len: 16
CDR3nt: TGTGCCAGCAGCCTCCGGCGGGAGGGCCCTTACAATGAGCAGTTCTTC
CDR3aa: CASSLRREGPYNEQFF

abundance: few
j_gene: TRBJ2-3
d_gene: NA
v_gene: TRBV14
len: 16
CDR3nt: TGTGCCAGCAGCCAGGGGGAGGCCTTCGGGGAAGATACGCAGTATTTT
CDR3aa: CASSQGEAFGEDTQYF

abundance: few
j_gene: TRBJ2-1
d_gene: TRBD1
v_gene: TRBV6-5
len: 15
CDR3nt: TGTGCCAGCAGTGGGGACAGGGCACAAAGGAATGAGCAGTTCTTC
CDR3aa: CASSGDRAQRNEQFF

abundance: NA
j_gene: TRBJ2-1
d_gene: NA
v_gene: TRBV24-1
len: 16
CDR3nt: TGTGCCACCAGTGATTCACACTCTAGTGGGAAGAATGAGCAGTTCTTC
CDR3aa: CATSDSHSSGKNEQFF

abundance: NA
j_gene: TRBJ1-3
d_gene: TRBD1
v_gene: TRBV6-5
len: 15
CDR3nt: TGTGCCAGCAGTTTTGACAGGGTATCAGGAAACACCATATATTTT
CDR3aa: CASSFDRVSGNTIYF

abundance: NA
j_gene: TRBJ2-4
d_gene: NA
v_gene: TRBV20-1
len: 15
CDR3nt: TGCAGTGCTGGGAAGCCCCTCGGAGGCCGGACCATTCAGTACTTC
CDR3aa: CSAGKPLGGRTIQYF

abundance: NA
j_gene: TRBJ2-7
d_gene: TRBD2
v_gene: TRBV5-1
len: 13
CDR3nt: TGCGCCAGCAGGTGGGGAGGGTCCTACGAGCAGTACTTC
CDR3aa: CASRWGGSYEQYF

abundance: few
j_gene: TRBJ2-7
d_gene: NA
v_gene: TRBV19
len: 14
CDR3nt: TGTGCCAGTAGTTTCGGGGGGACAGCCTACGAGCAGTACTTC
CDR3aa: CASSFGGTAYEQYF

abundance: NA
j_gene: TRBJ1-1
d_gene: NA
v_gene: TRBV20-1
len: 11
CDR3nt: TGCAGTGCTCCAGGACCGCGCGAAGCTTTCTTT
CDR3aa: CSAPGPREAFF

abundance: NA
j_gene: TRBJ1-1
d_gene: NA
v_gene: TRBV6-5
len: 14
CDR3nt: TGTGCCAGCAGTTACCACGATAGGAACACTGAAGCTTTCTTT
CDR3aa: CASSYHDRNTEAFF

abundance: NA
j_gene: TRBJ1-1
d_gene: NA
v_gene: TRBV2
len: 14
CDR3nt: TGTGCCAGCACCGTTACAGGGTGGAACACTGAAGCTTTCTTT
CDR3aa: CASTVTGWNTEAFF

abundance: few
j_gene: TRBJ1-1
d_gene: NA
v_gene: TRBV20-1
len: 11
CDR3nt: TGCAGTGCTAGAGTGAACAGTGAAGCTTTCTTT
CDR3aa: CSARVNSEAFF

abundance: few
j_gene: TRBJ2-4
d_gene: NA
v_gene: TRBV7-2
len: 14
CDR3nt: TGTGCCAGCAGCGGAGTGGGCTTAAAAAACATTCAGTACTTC
CDR3aa: CASSGVGLKNIQYF

abundance: NA
j_gene: TRBJ1-1
d_gene: NA
v_gene: TRBV5-8
len: 15
CDR3nt: TGTGCCAGCAGCCTGCAGACAGGACCGAACACTGAAGCTTTCTTT
CDR3aa: CASSLQTGPNTEAFF

abundance: NA
j_gene: TRBJ2-1
d_gene: NA
v_gene: TRBV12-3/TRBV12-4
len: 12
CDR3nt: TGTGCCAGCGCGAAGAGAGTTAATGAGCAGTTCTTC
CDR3aa: CASAKRVNEQFF

abundance: NA
j_gene: TRBJ2-1
d_gene: NA
v_gene: TRBV5-6
len: 17
CDR3nt: TGTGCCAGCAGCTTTTACCAGCCGTACGGCTCCTACAATGAGCAGTTCTTC
CDR3aa: CASSFYQPYGSYNEQFF

abundance: NA
j_gene: TRBJ2-3
d_gene: NA
v_gene: TRBV5-4
len: 14
CDR3nt: TGTGCCAGCAGCTTGGTCAGTCGCACAGATACGCAGTATTTT
CDR3aa: CASSLVSRTDTQYF

abundance: few
j_gene: TRBJ2-5
d_gene: NA
v_gene: TRBV5-1
len: 13
CDR3nt: TGCGCCAGCAGCGCGGGACGATTAGAGACCCAGTACTTC
CDR3aa: CASSAGRLETQYF

abundance: few
j_gene: TRBJ2-2
d_gene: TRBD2
v_gene: TRBV7-9
len: 15
CDR3nt: TGTGCCAGCAGCCAACTAGCGGGGAACACCGGGGAGCTGTTTTTT
CDR3aa: CASSQLAGNTGELFF

abundance: NA
j_gene: TRBJ2-7
d_gene: NA
v_gene: TRBV28
len: 13
CDR3nt: TGTGCCAGCAGTTTCCTCCCGCAGGGGGAGCAGTACTTC
CDR3aa: CASSFLPQGEQYF

abundance: few
j_gene: TRBJ2-1
d_gene: TRBD1
v_gene: TRBV29-1
len: 14
CDR3nt: TGCAGCGTTGACCGACAGGGCGGGCCCAATGAGCAGTTCTTC
CDR3aa: CSVDRQGGPNEQFF

abundance: few
j_gene: TRBJ2-1
d_gene: TRBD2
v_gene: TRBV20-1
len: 15
CDR3nt: TGCAGTGCCATAATCGGGACTAGACATTACAATGAGCAGTTCTTC
CDR3aa: CSAIIGTRHYNEQFF

abundance: NA
j_gene: TRBJ2-3
d_gene: NA
v_gene: TRBV6-2/TRBV6-3
len: 14
CDR3nt: TGTGCCAGCAGTTACGACAGATTGGTGGATACGCAGTATTTT
CDR3aa: CASSYDRLVDTQYF

abundance: few
j_gene: TRBJ2-1
d_gene: NA
v_gene: TRBV4-1
len: 13
CDR3nt: TGCGCCAGCAGCCCAACGCCGAGGAATGAGCAGTTCTTC
CDR3aa: CASSPTPRNEQFF

abundance: many
j_gene: TRBJ2-7
d_gene: TRBD1
v_gene: TRBV3-1
len: 16
CDR3nt: TGTGCCAGCAGCCATTACAAACCGGGACAGGGATCCGAGCAGTACTTC
CDR3aa: CASSHYKPGQGSEQYF

abundance: few
j_gene: TRBJ1-6
d_gene: NA
v_gene: TRBV5-4
len: 16
CDR3nt: TGTGCCAGCAGCTTGGCCGGGACTGCCGACTATTCACCCCTCCACTTT
CDR3aa: CASSLAGTADYSPLHF